A single sample is the source of the 15 T cell receptor beta chains below, sequenced in a study of shared clonotypes between healthy human individuals. Some clones are missing from TCRdb's copy, which holds only in-frame ones; the method was immunoSEQ multiplex PCR. The sample carries about 1 million clones, about 70% recorded once. Material: memory CD4+ T cells sorted from blood. Subset given: CD45RA-negative fraction. The receptors come from a man in his late teens or twenties in good health.

The chain combines TRBV18 with TRBJ2-3; 13 bases match TRBD2. Trimming removed 4 bases from V and 0 bases from J; junction bases left unmatched: 4. Germline V gene data show CDR1 as KGHSH and CDR2 as LQKENI. The CDR3 is 17 amino acids. Here the CDR3 reads CASSRLAGGKSTDTQYF. CDR3 DNA sequence: TGTGCCAGCTCACGACTAGCGGGGGGAAAAAGCACAGATACGCAGTATTTT.

V and J are TRBV5-1 and TRBJ1-3; D ambiguous. This CDR3 region has 16 residues. With 0 bases removed from V and 0 bases from J, the gap between germline ends came to 10 bases. Per the germline V gene, CDR1 is SGHRS and CDR2 is YFSETQ. The CDR3 here is CASSLEGRNSGNTIYF. The CDR3 region has the DNA TGCGCCAGCAGCTTGGAGGGCCGCAACTCTGGAAACACCATATATTTT.

J is TRBJ2-7 and V is TRBV6-6; tentative D call: TRBD2 (5 bases). CDR1 and CDR2 (germline): MNHNY, SVGAGI (reference sequence). The CDR3 totals 12 residues. With 7 bases removed from V and 0 bases from J, the gap between germline ends came to 7 bases. CDR3 nucleotides: TGTGCCAGCACGGGGAGCTCCTACGAGCAGTACTTC. Translating it yields CASTGSSYEQYF.

This clone was seen ten or more times. At the DNA level, this CDR3 is encoded by other sequences in the same sample as well. The V and J genes are TRBV5-6 and TRBJ1-3; D gene ambiguous. The CDR3 has 15 residues. In germline, CDR1 is SGHDT, CDR2 YYEEEE. Trimming removed 4 bases at V and 0 bases at J, with 11 bases between. CDR3 bases: TGTGCCAGCAGCCGCGGAGGAGCCTCTGGAAACACCATATATTTT. Protein product: CASSRGGASGNTIYF. Full variable domain (remainder filled in from reference TRBV5-6 and TRBJ1-3): DAGVTQSPTHLIKTRGQQVTLRCSPKSGHDTVSWYQQALGQGPQFIFQYYEEEERQRGNFPDRFSGHQFPNYSSELNVNALLLGDSALYLCASSRGGASGNTIYFGEGSWLTVV.

The V call is TRBV2, the J call TRBJ2-1; 7 bases map to TRBD1. This CDR3 has 11 amino acids. CDR1 SNHLY and CDR2 FYNNEI come from the germline V gene. V lost 7 bases, J lost 9 bases, and 3 bases stayed unmatched. The CDR3 sequence: CASTYRGEQFF. CDR3 DNA sequence: TGTGCCAGCACATACAGGGGTGAGCAGTTCTTC. Full variable domain (missing parts from reference TRBV2 and TRBJ2-1): EPEVTQTPSHQVTQMGQEVILRCVPISNHLYFYWYRQILGQKVEFLVSFYNNEISEKSEIFDDQFSVERPDGSNFTLKIRSTKLEDSAMYFCASTYRGEQFFGPGTRLTVL.

J is TRBJ2-3 and V is TRBV30; TRBD2 aligns across 7 bases. Germline V gives CDR1 GTSNPN, CDR2 SVGIG (reference sequence). CDR3 length: 17 residues. Trimming removed 1 base from V and 5 bases from J; junction bases left unmatched: 15. For the CDR3, the DNA is TGTGCCTGGAGTGATTTTGGTGGGGGGGTCAGGGAAGATACGCAGTATTTT. Translating gives CAWSDFGGGVREDTQYF.

The gene calls are TRBV11-2 and TRBJ1-1, with a weak D call TRBD1 (6 bases). This CDR3 spans 14 amino acids. The germline V and J ends were trimmed by 2 bases and 4 bases, with 11 bases remaining between them. The germline V gene encodes CDR1 SGHAT and CDR2 FQNNGV. The CDR3 nucleotides are TGTGCCAGCAGCTTAAGGGGGGGAGGCACTGAAGCTTTCTTT. Its translation is CASSLRGGGTEAFF.

This clone was counted between two and nine times. This chain links TRBV11-2 with TRBJ2-5; tentative D call: TRBD2 (6 bases). The CDR3 sequence is 16 residues long. Trimming shortened V by 7 bases and J by 4 bases, and 22 bases separated the two germline ends. CDR1 is SGHAT, CDR2 FQNNGV, per germline. CDR3 sequence (DNA): TGTGCCAGCACCCTACTCGGGGGACTGGGGTCAGAGACCCAGTACTTC. It encodes CASTLLGGLGSETQYF.

J is TRBJ1-1 and V is TRBV4-3; D is perhaps TRBD1 (6 bases). From germline, CDR1 is LGHNA and CDR2 YSLEER. V was clipped by 0 bases and J by 2 bases, with 13 bases between them. CDR3 size: 16 residues. DNA for the CDR3: TGCGCCAGCAGCCAAGATCTGGGGGCTTTTAACACTGAAGCTTTCTTT. It codes for CASSQDLGAFNTEAFF.

The chain recombines TRBV19 with TRBJ1-1; 9 bases agree with TRBD1. Germline V lookup: CDR1 LNHDA, CDR2 SQIVND (reference sequence). Trimming took 7 bases from V and 5 from J; bases not matched to a gene: 11. CDR3 length: 15 amino acids. The CDR3 nucleotides read TGTGCCAGTACCCGAGCTTGGACAGGGGCTACTGAAGCTTTCTTT. It translates to CASTRAWTGATEAFF. Full variable domain (rest looked up from reference TRBV19 and TRBJ1-1): DGGITQSPKYLFRKEGQNVTLSCEQNLNHDAMYWYRQDPGQGLRLIYYSQIVNDFQKGDIAEGYSVSREKKESFPLTVTSAQKNPTAFYLCASTRAWTGATEAFFGQGTRLTVV.

V usage is TRBV4-1 and J usage is TRBJ1-2; D is possibly TRBD1 (5 bases). This CDR3 has 16 amino acids. Per germline, CDR1 MGHRA and CDR2 YSYEKL. Deletions cut 1 base from V and 7 bases from J, with 19 bases between. The DNA for the CDR3 is TGCGCCAGCAGCCAAGGATCCGGTACAGGACCTCCTGGCTACACCTTC. This sequence encodes CASSQGSGTGPPGYTF.

This rearrangement joins TRBV6-6 to TRBJ1-2, with a weak D call TRBD1 (6 bases). V gave up 3 bases and J gave up 7 bases, with 15 bases separating them. CDR3 length: 14 residues. Germline loops: CDR1 MNHNY, CDR2 SVGAGI (reference sequence). The CDR3 here is CASSYYRGEGGYTF. CDR3 nucleotide sequence: TGTGCCAGCAGTTATTATAGGGGGGAAGGTGGCTACACCTTC.

The chain couples TRBV7-6 to TRBJ1-2; D uncertain. Trimming took 1 base from V and 8 from J, leaving 8 bases between them. Germline lookup yields CDR1 SGHVS and CDR2 FNYEAQ. The CDR3 extends over 12 amino acids. This CDR3 reads CASSLVSEGYTF. CDR3 DNA: TGTGCCAGCAGCTTAGTGAGCGAGGGCTACACCTTC.

V is TRBV6-6 and J is TRBJ2-5; tentatively, D is TRBD1 or TRBD2 (5 bases each). This CDR3 has 13 residues. Trimming left V 8 bases short and J 6 bases short, with 16 bases between. In germline, CDR1 is MNHNY, CDR2 SVGAGI (reference sequence). As DNA, the CDR3 is TGTGCCAGCCTGGGGGTCGCAGGGCAGACCCAGTACTTC. It encodes CASLGVAGQTQYF.

This chain joins TRBV29-1 and TRBJ2-5; possible D gene TRBD1, 6 bases. The J call may be mistaken, given a closer DNA end match to TRBJ2-7. This CDR3 comprises 14 residues. Germline V gene lookup returns CDR1 SQVTM and CDR2 ANQGSEA. The CDR3 reads CSVEAGTHFYEQYF. CDR3 DNA sequence: TGCAGCGTTGAAGCCGGGACACATTTTTACGAGCAGTACTTC.